Following are 18 T cell receptor beta chains from one sample sequenced in a study of blood T cell repertoires in COVID-19. This table comes from immunoSEQ multiplex PCR, and its TCRdb copy is limited to in-frame clones, with some not included. Of approximately 500,000 clones listed, about 89% are singletons. Sequenced material: peripheral blood. All receptors come from a woman aged 45-65 years with COVID-19, enrolled during active disease.

V gene TRBV3-1 (or the pseudogene TRBV3-2) combines with J gene TRBJ2-1; 11 nucleotides agree with TRBD2. The CDR3 is 15 residues long. Trimming took 6 bases from V and 0 from J; bases not matched to a gene: 1. Looked up from germline, CDR1 is LGHDT and CDR2 is YNNKEL (reference sequence). The DNA for the CDR3 is TGTGCCAGCAGGCTAGCGGGGGGCTCCTACAATGAGCAGTTCTTC. Its protein is CASRLAGGSYNEQFF.

This clone was seen once. The V and J genes are TRBV5-1 and TRBJ1-1; 9 bases are a match to TRBD1. The CDR3 runs to 15 residues. Trimming cost V 2 bases and J 1 base; bases outside gene matches: 3. Germline values: CDR1 SGHRS, CDR2 YFSETQ. The CDR3 is CASSFYRGRNTEAFF. CDR3 in DNA: TGCGCCAGCAGCTTCTACAGGGGGCGGAACACTGAAGCTTTCTTT.

The V call is TRBV5-6, the J call TRBJ1-4; D gene uncertain. Germline CDR1 reads SGHDT; CDR2 reads YYEEEE. CDR3 length: 15 residues. The germline V and J ends were trimmed by 1 base and 4 bases, with 11 bases remaining between them. The DNA of the CDR3 is TGTGCCAGCAGCTTGCTGAGGAACATTAATGAAAAACTGTTTTTT. Protein: CASSLLRNINEKLFF. Based on the CDR3 plus reference TRBV5-6 and TRBJ1-4, the full variable domain is DAGVTQSPTHLIKTRGQQVTLRCSPKSGHDTVSWYQQALGQGPQFIFQYYEEEERQRGNFPDRFSGHQFPNYSSELNVNALLLGDSALYLCASSLLRNINEKLFFGSGTQLSVL.

The chain recombines TRBV2 with TRBJ1-3, with D possibly TRBD1 on 5 matching bases. V was clipped by 3 bases and J by 5 bases, with 11 bases between them. CDR3 size: 14 residues. From germline, CDR1 is SNHLY and CDR2 FYNNEI. CDR3 residues: CASSDPGLRNTIYF. CDR3 nucleotide sequence: TGTGCCAGCAGTGACCCAGGGTTGAGAAACACCATATATTTT. Complete variable domain (other parts from reference TRBV2 and TRBJ1-3): EPEVTQTPSHQVTQMGQEVILRCVPISNHLYFYWYRQILGQKVEFLVSFYNNEISEKSEIFDDQFSVERPDGSNFTLKIRSTKLEDSAMYFCASSDPGLRNTIYFGEGSWLTVV.

The chain has TRBV12-5 and TRBJ2-1; 12 nucleotides agree with TRBD2. Germline V lookup: CDR1 LGHNT, CDR2 FRNRAP. CDR3 size: 17 residues. V shed 2 bases, J shed 7 bases, and the junction held 9 bases outside the gene matches. The CDR3 coding sequence is TGTGCTAGTGGTTTGTCCGAGACTAGCGGGGGAGGTAATGAGCAGTTCTTC. Protein product: CASGLSETSGGGNEQFF.

J is TRBJ2-7 and V is TRBV29-1; TRBD1 matches 10 bases. This CDR3 contains 14 residues. V gave up 5 bases and J gave up 6 bases; unmatched junction bases: 10. CDR1 is SQVTM, CDR2 ANQGSEA, per germline. The CDR3 here is CSVRRGTGVTEQYF. As DNA, the CDR3 is TGCAGCGTTCGTCGCGGGACAGGGGTCACCGAGCAGTACTTC.

The chain links TRBV9 to TRBJ2-1, with D possibly being TRBD2 (6 bases). The CDR3 spans 13 residues. Germline assignment: CDR1 SGDLS and CDR2 YYNGEE. Trimming took 4 bases from V and 6 from J, leaving 11 bases between them. As DNA, the CDR3 is TGTGCCAGCAGCCTCGGGGGTGGCAATGAGCAGTTCTTC. It codes for CASSLGGGNEQFF.

J is TRBJ1-2 and V is TRBV29-1; TRBD1 aligns across 11 bases. Trimming removed 7 bases from V and 2 bases from J; junction bases left unmatched: 6. The CDR3 runs to 14 residues. CDR1 is SQVTM, CDR2 ANQGSEA, per germline. DNA for the CDR3: TGCAGCGACACAGGGACAGGGGGAAACTATGGCTACACCTTC. As protein: CSDTGTGGNYGYTF.

This clone was seen a handful of times. The J gene is TRBJ1-1, the V gene TRBV6-6; no clear D. Trimming took 7 bases from V and 1 from J, leaving 10 bases between them. CDR3 length: 13 amino acids. The germline CDR1 and CDR2 sequences are MNHNY and SVGAGI (reference sequence). The chain's CDR3 is CASTRGPNTEAFF. The DNA of the CDR3 is TGTGCCAGCACCAGAGGCCCGAACACTGAAGCTTTCTTT.

This clone was counted between two and nine times. Other DNA sequences in this specimen translate into the identical CDR3. The gene calls are TRBV11-2 and TRBJ1-1; D gene unclear. From germline, CDR1 is SGHAT and CDR2 FQNNGV. This CDR3 comprises 13 residues. The V gene lost 0 bases and the J gene lost 4 bases, with 6 bases spanning the gap. CDR3 protein: CASSLERGTEAFF. DNA for the CDR3: TGTGCCAGCAGCTTAGAGCGGGGCACTGAAGCTTTCTTT.

V is TRBV4-1 and J is TRBJ1-2, with 9 bases matching TRBD1. With V trimmed by 1 base and J by 4 bases, 10 bases remained unmatched. The CDR3 sequence is 17 residues long. Looked up from germline, CDR1 is MGHRA and CDR2 is YSYEKL. For the CDR3, the DNA is TGCGCCAGCAGCCAAGGGCGCGGGACAGGGAACTTCTATGGCTACACCTTC. It translates to CASSQGRGTGNFYGYTF.

The chain couples TRBV4-1 to TRBJ1-1; tentatively, D is TRBD1 (6 bases). The CDR3 runs to 15 residues. In germline, CDR1 is MGHRA, CDR2 YSYEKL. Trimming stripped 0 bases from V and 3 bases from J, with 11 bases between. Here the CDR3 DNA reads TGCGCCAGCAGCCAAGATCAGGGGCCTGACACTGAAGCTTTCTTT. Its translation is CASSQDQGPDTEAFF.

This chain uses TRBV9 with TRBJ2-3; tentatively, D is TRBD2 (6 bases). V lost 1 base and J 2 bases, leaving 11 bases between the germline ends. CDR3 length: 15 amino acids. CDR1 and CDR2 from the germline V gene are SGDLS and YYNGEE. The CDR3 region is CASSVSGDDTDTQYF. CDR3 bases: TGTGCCAGCAGCGTATCGGGGGATGACACAGATACGCAGTATTTT.

This chain joins TRBV19 and TRBJ1-2; TRBD1 is a possible D gene (5 bases). Trimming took off 3 bases at V and 0 bases at J, with 11 bases between the two ends. The CDR3 contains 15 residues. Germline V gives CDR1 LNHDA, CDR2 SQIVND (reference sequence). DNA of the CDR3: TGTGCCAGTAGTATCTCGGGGGGAGCTAACTATGGCTACACCTTC. Its translation is CASSISGGANYGYTF.

The chain links TRBV19 to TRBJ1-5; no clear D. Germline assignment: CDR1 LNHDA and CDR2 SQIVND (reference sequence). This CDR3 is built from 14 residues. The V and J ends lost 7 bases and 0 bases respectively, with 10 bases between them. DNA for the CDR3: TGTGCCAGTAAGCCCAGGAATAGCAATCAGCCCCAGCATTTT. Its protein product is CASKPRNSNQPQHF.

The gene calls are TRBV7-2 and TRBJ1-5; D gene uncertain. Germline CDR1 and CDR2: SGHTA and FQGNSA. V lost 0 bases and J lost 8, with 11 bases in between. This CDR3 spans 14 amino acids. The CDR3 reads CASSLALAGEPQHF. DNA for the CDR3: TGTGCCAGCAGCTTAGCGTTGGCCGGGGAGCCCCAGCATTTT.

CDR3 residues: CATRSGASTDTQYF. The CDR3 nucleotides are TGTGCCACCAGGAGCGGGGCAAGCACAGATACGCAGTATTTT. V gene TRBV24-1 combines with J gene TRBJ2-3; 7 nucleotides line up with TRBD2. Germline CDR1 is KGHDR and CDR2 is SFDVKD. This CDR3 spans 14 amino acids. The trim removed 7 bases at V and 0 bases at J, leaving 3 bases unmatched.

This rearrangement joins TRBV4-1 to TRBJ2-7; 7 nucleotides agree with TRBD1. The germline V gene has CDR1 MGHRA and CDR2 YSYEKL. The CDR3 spans 17 residues. Trimming took 3 bases from V and 2 from J; bases not matched to a gene: 13. The CDR3 region has the DNA TGCGCCAGCAGCCACCCTCGACAGGGTTCGATTACCTACGAGCAGTACTTC. Protein product: CASSHPRQGSITYEQYF.